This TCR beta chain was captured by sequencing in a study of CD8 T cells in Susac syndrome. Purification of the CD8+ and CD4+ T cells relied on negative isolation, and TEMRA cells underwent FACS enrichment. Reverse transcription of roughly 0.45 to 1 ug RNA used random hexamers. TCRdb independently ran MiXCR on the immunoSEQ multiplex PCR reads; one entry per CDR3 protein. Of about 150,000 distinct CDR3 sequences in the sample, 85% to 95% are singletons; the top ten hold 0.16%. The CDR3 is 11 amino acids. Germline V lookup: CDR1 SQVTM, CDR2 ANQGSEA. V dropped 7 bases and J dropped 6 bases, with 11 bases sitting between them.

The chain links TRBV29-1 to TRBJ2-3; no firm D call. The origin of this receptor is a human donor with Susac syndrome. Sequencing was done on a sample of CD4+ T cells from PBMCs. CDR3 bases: TGCAGCGCCGGGTTCGGGGATACGCAGTATTTT. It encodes CSAGFGDTQYF.